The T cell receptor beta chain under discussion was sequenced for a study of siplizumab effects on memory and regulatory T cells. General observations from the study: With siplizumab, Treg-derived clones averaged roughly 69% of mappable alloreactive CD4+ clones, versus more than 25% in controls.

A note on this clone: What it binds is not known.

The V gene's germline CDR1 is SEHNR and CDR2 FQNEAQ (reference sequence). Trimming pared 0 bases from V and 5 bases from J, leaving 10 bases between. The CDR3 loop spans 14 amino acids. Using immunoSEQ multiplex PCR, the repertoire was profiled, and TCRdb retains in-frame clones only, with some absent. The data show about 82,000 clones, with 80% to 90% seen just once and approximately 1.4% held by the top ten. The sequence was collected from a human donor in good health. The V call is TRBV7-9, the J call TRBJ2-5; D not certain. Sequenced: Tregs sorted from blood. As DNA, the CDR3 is TGTGCCAGCAGCTTAGCGGGAATTGGGGAGACCCAGTACTTC. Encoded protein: CASSLAGIGETQYF.